Shown below are 17 T cell receptor beta chains from a single sample sequenced in a study of molecular identifiers for immune sequencing clone quantification. TCRdb re-called the PCR reads with MiXCR, one entry per CDR3 protein. The top ten hold about 0.99% of the sample, which has 85,000 to 100,000 distinct CDR3 sequences, approximately 24% seen once. The sample taken for sequencing was naive CD8+ T cells from blood, with Jurkat cell RNA spiked in. Subset defined: FACS-sorted CD8+CD4-CCR7+CD45RA+ naive T cells. The source of these receptors is a human donor in good health. Some libraries in this study had Jurkat cell RNA spiked in.

This clonotype was counted at least ten times. The genes are TRBV5-4 and TRBJ2-3, with D possibly TRBD2 on 5 matching bases. Trimming removed 3 bases at V and 2 bases at J, with 10 bases between. Germline V CDR1 and CDR2: SGHNT, YYREEE (reference sequence). This CDR3 region has 14 residues. CDR3 sequence reads: CASSSPGVTDTQYF. The CDR3 region has the DNA TGTGCCAGCAGCTCCCCCGGGGTCACAGATACGCAGTATTTT.

This clonotype was observed a few times. A read error is possible here, since a much larger clone lies one base away. This sequence joins TRBV19 and TRBJ2-3; TRBD2 matches 8 bases. Germline V gene data show CDR1 as LNHDA and CDR2 as SQIVND (reference sequence). The CDR3 spans 16 residues. Trimming cost V 9 bases and J 3 bases; bases outside gene matches: 14. As DNA, the CDR3 is TGTGCCAGCAGCGGGGGATTTCAAAGGGTAACAGATACGCAGTATTTT. It encodes CASSGGFQRVTDTQYF.

This clonotype was counted at least ten times. The V and J genes are TRBV14 and TRBJ2-7; 8 bases are a match to TRBD2. The CDR3 has 16 amino acids. The germline gives CDR1 SGHDN, CDR2 FVKESK. Trimming cost V 1 base and J 1 base; bases outside gene matches: 6. The CDR3, as DNA: TGTGCCAGCAGCCAAGGTGCCAGCGGGAGTTCCTACGAGCAGTACTTC. This codes for CASSQGASGSSYEQYF.

This clonotype was seen at least ten times. The chain recombines TRBV7-9 with TRBJ2-5; unclear D gene. Germline CDR1 and CDR2: SEHNR and FQNEAQ (reference sequence). V gave up 5 bases and J gave up 5 bases, with 12 bases separating them. This CDR3 has 13 amino acids. CDR3 nucleotides: TGTGCCAGCAGCCCAGTAACGTCGGAGACCCAGTACTTC. Encoded protein: CASSPVTSETQYF.

Points on this clonotype: This may come from a read error, since a much larger clone is one base off. The V gene is TRBV4-3, the J gene TRBJ2-7, with TRBD1 identical over 7 bases. The length of the CDR3 is 16 residues. Germline lookup yields CDR1 LGHNA and CDR2 YSLEER. CDR3 DNA: TGCGCCAGCAGCCAAGAGAGGGACAGCGCAAACTACGCGCAGTACTTC. Its translation is CASSQERDSANYAQYF.

This clonotype has ten or more counts. The chain carries TRBV13 and TRBJ1-1; D is unclear. Per the germline V gene, CDR1 is PRHDT and CDR2 is FYEKMQ (reference sequence). The CDR3 runs 13 residues. Trimming pared 5 bases from V and 4 bases from J, leaving 11 bases between. The CDR3 DNA reads as TGTGCCAGCAGCCCCCTCTTGGGCACTGAAGCTTTCTTT. Its protein product is CASSPLLGTEAFF.

As to this clonotype: The germline gene is not matched at one end of the junction; a read error may be the cause. The chain combines TRBV9 with TRBJ2-7; perhaps TRBD2 as D (5 bases). Per germline, CDR1 SGDLS and CDR2 YYNGEE. The CDR3 runs to 14 residues. CDR3 in DNA: TGTGCCAGCAGCGTCTCTAGCTCCTCCTACGGGCAGTACTTC. Translation: CASSVSSSSYGQYF. The full variable domain, in which reference TRBV9 and TRBJ2-7 provide the parts outside the CDR3, is DSGVTQTPKHLITATGQRVTLRCSPRSGDLSVYWYQQSLDQGLQFLIQYYNGEERAKGNILERFSAQQFPDLHSELNLSSLELGDSALYFCASSVSSSSYGQYFGPGTRLTVT.

This clonotype has at least ten counts. This rearrangement joins TRBV20-1 to TRBJ2-2; the match to TRBD1 covers 8 bases. CDR1 and CDR2 (germline): DFQATT, SNEGSKA (reference sequence). CDR3 size: 14 residues. V lost 0 bases and J lost 4; bases outside the gene matches: 1. DNA for the CDR3: TGCAGTGCTAGAGAGGACAGGGTCACCGGGGAGCTGTTTTTT. It yields the protein CSAREDRVTGELFF.

About this clonotype itself: This may come from a read error, since a much larger clone is one base off. The chain is built from TRBV27 and TRBJ2-5, with unresolved D. This CDR3 has 13 amino acids. From germline, CDR1 is MNHEY and CDR2 SMNVEV (reference sequence). V gave up 5 bases and J gave up 2 bases, with 9 bases separating them. The CDR3 reads CASSITEQETQYF. CDR3 in DNA: TGTGCCAGCAGTATAACGGAGCAAGAGACCCAGTACTTC.

As regards this clonotype: Being one base from a much bigger clone, this may be a read error. The chain recombines TRBV27 with TRBJ1-5; D is unclear. CDR1 and CDR2 from the germline V gene are MNHEY and SMNVEV (reference sequence). This CDR3 contains 19 residues. Trimming removed 2 bases at V and 5 bases at J, with 25 bases between. Here the CDR3 reads CASSLGFSEGGLRYQPQHF. The CDR3 bases are TGTGCCAGCAGTTTAGGTTTTTCTGAGGGCGGGCTTCGGTATCAGCCCCAGCATTTT.

The chain employs TRBV2 and TRBJ1-6; D is ambiguous. The length of the CDR3 is 14 residues. V was pared by 2 bases and J by 6 bases, with 8 bases between. CDR1 and CDR2 (germline): SNHLY, FYNNEI. The CDR3, as DNA: TGTGCCAGCAGTGAATATGGTAGTAATTCACCCCTCCACTTT. Translating it yields CASSEYGSNSPLHF.

This clonotype has a single count. One end of the junction is discordant with germline, which a read error may explain. This chain uses TRBV13 with TRBJ2-7; D tentatively reads TRBD1 or TRBD2 (6 bases each). CDR1 and CDR2 (germline): PRHDT, FYEKMQ (reference sequence). The CDR3 consists of 13 residues. CDR3 in DNA: TGCGCCAGCAGCCCCGGGGGCCCCTACGAGCAGTACTTC. It encodes CASSPGGPYEQYF. Combining the CDR3 with reference TRBV13 and TRBJ2-7 gives the whole variable domain AAGVIQSPRHLIKEKRETATLKCYPIPRHDTVYWYQQGPGQDPQFLISFYEKMQSDKGSIPDRFSAQQFSDYHSELNMSSLELGDSALYFCASSPGGPYEQYFGPGTRLTVT.

The sample holds many counts of this clonotype. The chain combines TRBV29-1 with TRBJ2-7; no clear D. Trimming took off 4 bases at V and 2 bases at J, with 12 bases between the two ends. The CDR3 has 13 amino acids. Looked up from germline, CDR1 is SQVTM and CDR2 is ANQGSEA. The CDR3 is CSVVSSKAYEQYF. Written as DNA, the CDR3 is TGCAGCGTTGTTAGCAGTAAGGCCTACGAGCAGTACTTC.

Comment on this clonotype: This may be a read error: a much more frequent sequence differs by one nucleotide. The rearrangement links TRBV3-1 to TRBJ1-5; D gene unclear. In germline, CDR1 is LGHDT, CDR2 YNNKEL (reference sequence). V was trimmed by 0 bases and J by 7 bases, leaving 13 bases between them. The CDR3 contains 15 residues. The CDR3 here is CASSQDPGDKQPQHF. The CDR3 region has the DNA TGTGCCAGCAGCCAAGATCCCGGGGATAAACAGCCCCAGCATTTT.

This clonotype came up a few times. The chain carries TRBV30 and TRBJ2-7; D is uncertain. V was cut by 1 base and J by 6 bases, with 10 bases left in between. The CDR3 sequence is 12 residues long. CDR1 and CDR2 from the germline V gene are GTSNPN and SVGIG (reference sequence). The CDR3 bases are TGTGCCTGGAGTGACCTCTCCGGCGAGCAGTACTTC. Translated, it gives CAWSDLSGEQYF.

As regards this clonotype: This may be a read error: a much more frequent sequence differs by one nucleotide. CDR3 bases: TGTGCCAGCAGCCAAGGCACAACAGGGGGCGGCTACGAGCAGTACTTC. Its protein is CASSQGTTGGGYEQYF. This chain joins TRBV4-2 and TRBJ2-7, with 9 nucleotides matching TRBD1. In germline, CDR1 is LGHNA, CDR2 YNFKEQ. CDR3 length: 16 amino acids. V was clipped by 1 base and J by 3 bases; unmatched bases: 7.

The table lists this clonotype with many counts. V and J are TRBV20-1 and TRBJ2-7; TRBD1 is a possible D gene (6 bases). The CDR3 consists of 13 residues. V lost 2 bases and J 4 bases, leaving 12 bases between the germline ends. Looked up from germline, CDR1 is DFQATT and CDR2 is SNEGSKA (reference sequence). CDR3 loop: CSARPTGLYEQYF. The CDR3 bases are TGCAGTGCTAGACCAACAGGGTTATACGAGCAGTACTTC.